A single sample gave rise to the 20 T cell receptor beta chains below, sequenced in a study of response to subunit inactivated influenza vaccine. TCRdb re-called the RT-PCR reads through MiXCR, storing one row per CDR3 protein. The table records a few hundred thousand distinct CDR3 sequences, around 15% of them present only once. Specimen: PBMCs from blood, collected about 12 days after vaccination. These TCRs come from a man in his fifties who received an inactivated influenza vaccine.

In this sample, this clonotype turned up once. The chain links TRBV5-6 to TRBJ2-5, with 11 bases aligning to TRBD2. The CDR3 has 17 amino acids. The V segment lost 0 bases and the J segment 9 bases; nucleotides outside the gene matches: 13. The germline V gene encodes CDR1 SGHDT and CDR2 YYEEEE. The CDR3 protein is CASSLGLAGFRKRAQYF. CDR3 in DNA: TGTGCCAGCAGCTTGGGACTAGCGGGATTTCGAAAACGGGCCCAGTACTTC.

This clonotype appeared a few times. V gene TRBV29-1 combines with J gene TRBJ2-5, with TRBD1 matching 8 bases. In germline, CDR1 is SQVTM, CDR2 ANQGSEA. With V trimmed by 6 bases and J by 5 bases, 8 bases remained unmatched. The length of the CDR3 is 13 residues. The chain's CDR3 is CSVPQGEMETQYF. The CDR3 nucleotides read TGCAGCGTCCCACAGGGGGAAATGGAGACCCAGTACTTC.

The rearrangement links TRBV18 to TRBJ1-1, with D uncertain. The germline V and J ends were trimmed by 0 bases and 0 bases, with 5 bases remaining between them. The germline V gene has CDR1 KGHSH and CDR2 LQKENI. The CDR3 runs to 14 residues. As DNA, the CDR3 is TGTGCCAGCTCACCACCATCGGTGAACACTGAAGCTTTCTTT. Its protein product is CASSPPSVNTEAFF.

This clonotype was counted a few times. The chain has TRBV20-1 and TRBJ2-7, with D tentatively TRBD2 (5 bases). The V gene lost 0 bases and the J gene lost 1 base, with 10 bases spanning the gap. The CDR3 has 14 residues. Per the germline V gene, CDR1 is DFQATT and CDR2 is SNEGSKA (reference sequence). Written as DNA, the CDR3 is TGCAGTGCTAGAGAATACCGGGGTTCCTACGAGCAGTACTTC. Translation: CSAREYRGSYEQYF.

This chain joins TRBV28 and TRBJ1-2; no definite D call. The CDR3 runs to 14 residues. Per the germline V gene, CDR1 is MDHEN and CDR2 is SYDVKM. The V and J ends lost 3 bases and 3 bases respectively, with 11 bases between them. Written as DNA, the CDR3 is TGTGCCAGCAGTTTCTTCAAGGCCCACTATGGCTACACCTTC. This codes for CASSFFKAHYGYTF.

The gene calls are TRBV12-3 or TRBV12-4 and TRBJ2-4, with D perhaps matching TRBD2 (6 bases). Trimming pared 7 bases from V and 8 bases from J, leaving 15 bases between. The CDR3 length is 13 residues. CDR3 in amino acids: CASKGWGEYIQYF. For the CDR3, the DNA is TGTGCCAGCAAAGGATGGGGGGAGTACATTCAGTACTTC.

V gene TRBV14 combines with J gene TRBJ1-6; D perhaps matches TRBD1 (6 bases). Trimming left V 2 bases short and J 8 bases short, with 13 bases between. Germline CDR1 reads SGHDN; CDR2 reads FVKESK. This CDR3 is 15 amino acids long. The DNA for the CDR3 is TGTGCCAGCAGCCAACTGGACAGCAACTATTCACCCCTCCACTTT. Amino acids: CASSQLDSNYSPLHF.

In its sample, this clonotype was seen a few times. The CDR3 nucleotides read TGTGCCAGCAGTGAGAGGGGAGTGGTGGCAGATACGCAGTATTTT. The encoded protein is CASSERGVVADTQYF. The chain joins TRBV28 to TRBJ2-3; the D call may be TRBD1 or TRBD2 (5 bases each). CDR1 is MDHEN and CDR2 is SYDVKM in the germline V gene. V was cut by 5 bases and J by 4 bases, with 16 bases left in between. There are 15 residues in the CDR3.

The V and J genes are TRBV7-7 and TRBJ2-1, with D perhaps matching TRBD2 (5 bases). The CDR3 covers 12 residues. Germline CDR1 and CDR2: SSHAT and FNYEAQ (reference sequence). V was pared by 8 bases and J by 6 bases, with 11 bases between. CDR3 coding DNA: TGTGCCAGCGGAGCGGACCTCAATGAGCAGTTCTTC. Its protein is CASGADLNEQFF.

The chain links TRBV4-2 to TRBJ2-3, with 11 bases that match TRBD2. The germline V gene encodes CDR1 LGHNA and CDR2 YNFKEQ. Trimming cost V 3 bases and J 1 base; bases outside gene matches: 3. This CDR3 is 16 amino acids long. The CDR3 sequence: CASSHSLAGGTDTQYF. The CDR3, as DNA: TGTGCCAGCAGCCACTCACTAGCGGGGGGCACAGATACGCAGTATTTT.

A few counts support this clonotype. The gene calls are TRBV28 and TRBJ1-6, with D hard to call. From germline, CDR1 is MDHEN and CDR2 SYDVKM. This CDR3 spans 14 amino acids. Trimming took 4 bases from V and 10 from J, leaving 14 bases between them. CDR3 DNA sequence: TGTGCCAGCAGTTCCTACTGGGGTGTCTCACCCCTCCACTTT. It yields the protein CASSSYWGVSPLHF.

There are a few counts of this clonotype. The V gene is TRBV9, the J gene TRBJ2-3; no clear D gene. V dropped 3 bases and J dropped 8 bases, with 10 bases sitting between them. CDR3 length: 12 residues. Germline V gives CDR1 SGDLS, CDR2 YYNGEE. CDR3 DNA sequence: TGTGCCAGCAGCGAAGACAAACGTACGCAGTATTTT. Residues: CASSEDKRTQYF.

This rearrangement joins TRBV19 to TRBJ1-3, with D uncertain. Trimming pared 3 bases from V and 2 bases from J, leaving 5 bases between. This CDR3 contains 13 residues. The germline gives CDR1 LNHDA, CDR2 SQIVND (reference sequence). CDR3 sequence (DNA): TGTGCCAGTAGTATCACCGCTGGAAACACCATATATTTT. It specifies CASSITAGNTIYF.

This clonotype has only a few counts. Just one base apart from a much larger clone, this may be a read error. The chain couples TRBV12-3 or TRBV12-4 to TRBJ1-5; no definite D call. The CDR3 totals 13 residues. V was pared by 5 bases and J by 2 bases, with 7 bases between. The CDR3 nucleotides read TGTGCCAGCAGTCGGGTAGGCAATCAGCCCCAGCATTTT. Protein sequence: CASSRVGNQPQHF.

The chain joins TRBV5-1 to TRBJ2-5; TRBD2 matches at 9 bases. From germline, CDR1 is SGHRS and CDR2 YFSETQ. The CDR3 has 18 residues. V was pared by 1 base and J by 4 bases, with 14 bases of the junction left unmatched. The chain's CDR3 is CASSLRTASGMGRETQYF. The CDR3 DNA reads TGCGCCAGCAGCTTGCGGACAGCTAGCGGGATGGGGCGAGAGACCCAGTACTTC.

This clonotype was seen more than once but under ten times. The chain joins TRBV5-1 to TRBJ2-7; D is unresolved. V lost 4 bases and J lost 1, with 9 bases in between. Germline-derived CDR1 and CDR2 are SGHRS and YFSETQ. The CDR3 totals 13 residues. CDR3 sequence reads: CASSQTASYEQYF. The DNA for the CDR3 is TGCGCCAGCAGCCAAACAGCGTCCTACGAGCAGTACTTC.

The chain joins TRBV6-5 to TRBJ2-7; D gene ambiguous. Trimming shortened V by 8 bases and J by 3 bases, and 14 bases separated the two germline ends. Germline CDR1 and CDR2: MNHEY and SVGAGI. This CDR3 is built from 13 residues. The CDR3: CASGNPSFYEQYF. CDR3 DNA sequence: TGTGCCAGCGGTAACCCAAGCTTCTACGAGCAGTACTTC.

The genes are TRBV4-1 and TRBJ2-5; 7 positions match TRBD1. CDR3 length: 15 amino acids. With V trimmed by 4 bases and J by 2 bases, 7 bases remained unmatched. Germline CDR1 reads MGHRA; CDR2 reads YSYEKL. CDR3 in DNA: TGCGCCAGCAGCCCGACGTCGGGACAGCAAGAGACCCAGTACTTC. Its translation: CASSPTSGQQETQYF.

This clonotype has at least ten counts. V and J are TRBV2 and TRBJ2-5, with D unresolved. The germline V gene has CDR1 SNHLY and CDR2 FYNNEI. V lost 6 bases and J lost 5, with 10 bases in between. This CDR3 has 12 residues. CDR3 protein: CASSELRETQYF. The CDR3 DNA sequence: TGTGCCAGCAGCGAGCTTCGGGAGACCCAGTACTTC.

This clonotype has at least ten counts. The V gene is TRBV29-1, the J gene TRBJ2-5, with 9 positions matching TRBD2. CDR3 length: 14 residues. Trimming took 6 bases from V and 3 from J; bases not matched to a gene: 8. The germline CDR1 and CDR2 sequences are SQVTM and ANQGSEA. The CDR3 DNA reads as TGCAGCGTCGGGCTAGCGGGAACCAAAGAGACCCAGTACTTC. Protein sequence: CSVGLAGTKETQYF.